Included here is one T cell receptor (beta chain) sequence, with context. TCRdb reanalysed the RACE reads using MiXCR and keeps one entry per CDR3 protein. This repertoire shows about 160,000 distinct CDR3 sequences, roughly 25% found once; its top ten account for under 2.5%. The sample originates from a study of human T cells and chemical hapten exposure. Study-level information: Sensitizing treatment utilized 2% DPC over a 2 cm by 2 cm portion of upper inner arm skin. Across the whole study, which lasted roughly 24 weeks, patients were given diphenylcyclopropenone on the scalp once a week.

The CDR3 spans 16 residues. J was trimmed by 5 bases and V by 6 bases; bases with no gene match: 5. The germline gives CDR1 KGHDR, CDR2 SFDVKD. Time point given: patch test 3, about 24 weeks after DPC sensitization. Indicated treatment: therapeutic diphenylcyclopropenone sensitization with weekly scalp DPC. Blood was drawn before each patch test was applied. The study enrolled 18 to 70-year-old alopecia patients suitable for DPC. V usage is TRBV24-1 and J usage is TRBJ2-2, with 13 bases identical to TRBD2. The source of this sequence is a young woman with alopecia areata. Some clones in this sample may be carry-over from other donors' samples. The starting material was whole blood, obtained in connection with sensitization to the hapten diphenylcyclopropenone (DPC). In DNA, the CDR3 is TGTGCCACCAGTCGGACTAGCGGGAGTTGGACCGGGGAGCTGTTTTTT. It yields the protein CATSRTSGSWTGELFF.